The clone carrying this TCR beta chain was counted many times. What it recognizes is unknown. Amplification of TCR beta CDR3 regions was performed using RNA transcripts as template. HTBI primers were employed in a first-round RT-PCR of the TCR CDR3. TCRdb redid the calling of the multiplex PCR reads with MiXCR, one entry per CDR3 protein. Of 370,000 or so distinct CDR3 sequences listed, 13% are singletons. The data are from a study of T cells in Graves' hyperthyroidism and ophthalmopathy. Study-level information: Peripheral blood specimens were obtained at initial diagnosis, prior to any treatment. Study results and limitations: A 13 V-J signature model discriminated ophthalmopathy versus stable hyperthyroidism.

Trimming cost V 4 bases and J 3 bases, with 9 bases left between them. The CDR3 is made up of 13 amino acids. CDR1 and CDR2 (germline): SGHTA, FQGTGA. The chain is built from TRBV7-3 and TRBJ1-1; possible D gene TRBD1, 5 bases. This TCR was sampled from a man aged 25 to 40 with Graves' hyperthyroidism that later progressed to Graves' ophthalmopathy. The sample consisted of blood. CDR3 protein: CASSYGGDTEAFF. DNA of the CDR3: TGTGCCAGCAGCTATGGGGGGGACACTGAAGCTTTCTTT.